The 13 T cell receptor beta chains reported below all come from one sample, sequenced in a study of early T cells in non-severe SARS-CoV-2 infection. Using its own MiXCR run on the 5' RACE reads, TCRdb lists one record per CDR3 protein. The sample gives about 30,000 distinct CDR3 sequences, about 6% of which show up once; roughly 5.2% is in the top ten. The sequenced sample was whole blood. The receptors originated from an adult who was a healthcare worker with PCR-confirmed SARS-CoV-2 infection or an uninfected control (not recorded which).

This clonotype was detected many times. J is TRBJ2-7 and V is TRBV6-4; D call uncertain. The V gene lost 6 bases and the J gene lost 5 bases, with 11 bases spanning the gap. The germline CDR1 and CDR2 sequences are MRHNA and SNTAGT. This CDR3 region has 12 residues. CDR3 DNA: TGTGCCAGCAGGGAACTCCCTGACGAGCAGTACTTC. Translated, it gives CASRELPDEQYF.

There are a few counts of this clonotype. The DNA of the CDR3 is TGTGCCAGCAGCGAAGGGGGGTACCAAGAGACCCAGTACTTC. This codes for CASSEGGYQETQYF. This chain uses TRBV6-2 or TRBV6-3 with TRBJ2-5; D tentatively reads TRBD1 or TRBD2 (6 bases each). Trimming left V 6 bases short and J 0 bases short, with 11 bases between. The CDR3 is 14 residues long. Germline loops: CDR1 MNHEY, CDR2 SVGEGT.

The genes are TRBV2 and TRBJ2-4; no definite D call. The length of the CDR3 is 15 residues. Germline assignment: CDR1 SNHLY and CDR2 FYNNEI. The V and J ends lost 1 base and 6 bases respectively, with 13 bases between them. The CDR3 coding sequence is TGTGCCAGCAGTGAAGAATCAGCACCGACAAACATTCAGTACTTC. This gives the protein CASSEESAPTNIQYF.

The sample holds many counts of this clonotype. The rearrangement links TRBV12-3 or TRBV12-4 to TRBJ1-5; a possible D gene is TRBD1 (5 bases). The CDR3 contains 15 residues. Trimming took 5 bases from V and 6 from J, leaving 17 bases between them. The CDR3: CASSPRPGRGQPQHF. DNA for the CDR3: TGTGCCAGCAGTCCTCGTCCAGGGAGGGGTCAGCCCCAGCATTTT.

The table lists this clonotype with many counts. This rearrangement joins TRBV20-1 to TRBJ1-1; D not certain. The CDR3 is made up of 12 amino acids. The germline CDR1 and CDR2 sequences are DFQATT and SNEGSKA (reference sequence). The germline V and J ends were trimmed by 4 bases and 1 base, with 7 bases remaining between them. This CDR3 reads CSATTENTEAFF. The CDR3 nucleotides read TGCAGTGCTACTACAGAGAACACTGAAGCTTTCTTT.

This clonotype was counted many times. The J gene is TRBJ2-7, the V gene TRBV29-1, with no clear D. V lost 4 bases to trimming and J lost 2 bases, with 9 bases between them. Per the germline V gene, CDR1 is SQVTM and CDR2 is ANQGSEA. This CDR3 comprises 12 residues. In DNA form, the CDR3 reads TGCAGCGTTGGGTTGGAAACCTACGAGCAGTACTTC. This sequence encodes CSVGLETYEQYF.

This clonotype was picked up many times. The rearrangement uses TRBV6-5 and TRBJ2-1; TRBD2 aligns across 8 bases. The CDR3 has 14 amino acids. Losses at the gene ends were 6 bases for V and 9 bases for J; bases not matched to a gene: 10. Germline CDR1 is MNHEY and CDR2 is SVGAGI. CDR3 coding DNA: TGTGCCAGCAGAACGGGACTAGTGCTTGGTGAGCAGTTCTTC. Translated, it gives CASRTGLVLGEQFF.

This clonotype was recorded at least ten times. V usage is TRBV29-1 and J usage is TRBJ1-5; possible D gene TRBD1, 6 bases. The germline gives CDR1 SQVTM, CDR2 ANQGSEA. The CDR3 has 14 amino acids. The V and J ends lost 6 bases and 0 bases respectively, with 12 bases between them. The CDR3 loop reads CSVKQGNSNQPQHF. CDR3 in DNA: TGCAGCGTCAAACAGGGAAATAGCAATCAGCCCCAGCATTTT.

The rearrangement links TRBV5-1 to TRBJ2-7; 10 nucleotides line up with TRBD2. The CDR3 runs 15 residues. The ends lost 4 bases at V and 6 bases at J; junction bases unmatched: 10. From germline, CDR1 is SGHRS and CDR2 YFSETQ. For the CDR3, the DNA is TGCGCCAGCAGCCTCCGAGCGGGGGGGGCTGGCGAGCAGTACTTC. Amino acids: CASSLRAGGAGEQYF.

In its sample, this clonotype was seen many times. The chain is built from TRBV27 and TRBJ1-1, with 9 bases matching TRBD1. Germline CDR1 is MNHEY and CDR2 is SMNVEV (reference sequence). Trimming removed 5 bases from V and 0 bases from J; junction bases left unmatched: 10. This CDR3 region has 17 residues. Here the CDR3 reads CASSPTPTGGMNTEAFF. CDR3 sequence (DNA): TGTGCCAGCAGTCCGACACCGACAGGGGGTATGAACACTGAAGCTTTCTTT.

This clonotype has ten or more counts. V is TRBV2 and J is TRBJ2-7; possibly TRBD1 for D (6 bases). CDR1 is SNHLY, CDR2 FYNNEI, per germline. The length of the CDR3 is 14 residues. Trimming cost V 5 bases and J 3 bases, with 14 bases left between them. The CDR3 DNA follows: TGTGCCAGCAGTCTACAGGGTGGGGACTACGAGCAGTACTTC. Encoded protein: CASSLQGGDYEQYF.

This clonotype was picked up many times. The rearrangement links TRBV12-3 or TRBV12-4 to TRBJ2-1; 12 positions match TRBD2. The V segment lost 5 bases and the J segment 3 bases; nucleotides outside the gene matches: 8. The length of the CDR3 is 17 residues. This chain's CDR3 is CASSTTSGGIFYNEQFF. CDR3 DNA: TGTGCCAGCAGTACCACTAGCGGGGGGATTTTCTACAATGAGCAGTTCTTC.

This clonotype was recorded many times. This rearrangement joins TRBV5-1 to TRBJ2-7; D possibly corresponds to TRBD1 (5 bases). V lost 1 base, J lost 6 bases, and 11 bases lay in between. The germline CDR1 and CDR2 sequences are SGHRS and YFSETQ. The length of the CDR3 is 13 residues. CDR3 in amino acids: CASSLSSGIEQYF. The DNA of the CDR3 is TGCGCCAGCAGCTTGAGTTCAGGGATCGAGCAGTACTTC.